This passage covers 20 T cell receptor beta chains from one sample sequenced in a study of CD8+ T cells in alopecia areata. Following RNA extraction, reverse transcription yielded cDNA that acted as the sequencing template. Profiled with immunoSEQ multiplex PCR; TCRdb holds only in-frame clones, not every one. Seen here are 130,000 to 150,000 clones, 82% observed once, and the top ten hold more than 20%. Documented treatment: oral pan-JAK inhibitor, 5-10 mg twice daily. This material consisted of CD8+ T cells sorted from blood, taken at week 4, from a patient treated with tofacitinib. These receptors were taken from a human donor with alopecia areata.

The gene calls are TRBV9 and TRBJ2-3; D may be TRBD2 (6 bases). The CDR3 contains 15 residues. CDR1 and CDR2 from the germline V gene are SGDLS and YYNGEE. Trimming cost V 5 bases and J 5 bases, with 18 bases left between them. The CDR3 protein is CASSDTGLALDTQYF. CDR3 bases: TGTGCCAGCAGTGACACGGGACTTGCACTAGATACGCAGTATTTT.

This chain links TRBV7-9 with TRBJ2-3; 8 bases match TRBD1. In germline, CDR1 is SEHNR, CDR2 FQNEAQ (reference sequence). The CDR3 totals 16 residues. V shed 5 bases, J shed 1 base, and the junction held 8 bases outside the gene matches. CDR3 sequence reads: CASSPTLDRGTDTQYF. The CDR3 DNA is TGTGCCAGCAGCCCAACGCTGGACAGGGGCACAGATACGCAGTATTTT.

This chain joins TRBV7-6 and TRBJ2-3, with D tentatively TRBD1 or TRBD2 (6 bases each). Trimming shortened V by 3 bases and J by 4 bases, and 11 bases separated the two germline ends. This CDR3 is built from 14 residues. Germline CDR1 reads SGHVS; CDR2 reads FNYEAQ. CDR3: CASSFNGGPDTQYF. The CDR3 DNA follows: TGTGCCAGCAGCTTTAACGGGGGCCCAGATACGCAGTATTTT.

The chain joins TRBV27 to TRBJ1-5; the D is unclear. CDR1 and CDR2 from the germline V gene are MNHEY and SMNVEV (reference sequence). V was trimmed by 6 bases and J by 5 bases, leaving 23 bases between them. CDR3 length equals 17 residues. The CDR3 DNA is TGTGCCAGCAGCCCCACGGACCGCGCCCTTTACCATCAGCCCCAGCATTTT. Protein: CASSPTDRALYHQPQHF.

Written as DNA, the CDR3 is TGCGCCAGCAGCGGCGGGACAGGGGTCGGCACCGGGGAGCTGTTTTTT. Translation: CASSGGTGVGTGELFF. The chain couples TRBV5-1 to TRBJ2-2, with 10 nucleotides matching TRBD1. Germline V gives CDR1 SGHRS, CDR2 YFSETQ. The CDR3 runs to 16 residues. The V gene end was trimmed by 4 bases and the J gene end by 4 bases; junction bases not matched to a gene: 7.

This clone has just a few counts. The chain links TRBV7-9 to TRBJ2-3; unclear D gene. Germline values: CDR1 SEHNR, CDR2 FQNEAQ (reference sequence). Trimming removed 5 bases at V and 3 bases at J, with 6 bases between. CDR3 length equals 12 residues. CDR3 bases: TGTGCCAGCAGCCGGCCGACAGATACGCAGTATTTT. Amino acid sequence: CASSRPTDTQYF.

This clone was detected once. This sequence joins TRBV11-2 and TRBJ1-6; D is uncertain. Trimming removed 1 base from V and 8 bases from J, with 9 bases in between. This CDR3 contains 14 residues. CDR1 and CDR2 from the germline V gene are SGHAT and FQNNGV. In DNA, the CDR3 is TGTGCCAGCAGCTTAGCAACAAGTGATTCACCCCTCCACTTT. This encodes CASSLATSDSPLHF. Based on the CDR3 plus reference TRBV11-2 and TRBJ1-6, the full variable domain is EAGVAQSPRYKIIEKRQSVAFWCNPISGHATLYWYQQILGQGPKLLIQFQNNGVVDDSQLPKDRFSAERLKGVDSTLKIQPAKLEDSAVYLCASSLATSDSPLHFGNGTRLTVT.

V and J are TRBV7-9 and TRBJ1-1; 9 bases match TRBD1. V lost 4 bases and J lost 1; bases outside the gene matches: 4. CDR1 is SEHNR and CDR2 is FQNEAQ in the germline V gene (reference sequence). The CDR3 contains 15 residues. The CDR3 coding sequence is TGTGCCAGCAGCTACCCGACAGGGGGGAACACTGAAGCTTTCTTT. Protein: CASSYPTGGNTEAFF.

The chain employs TRBV21-1 and TRBJ2-3; TRBD1, the table's D call, was not compared with the DNA. TRBV21-1 is listed as a pseudogene. This CDR3 spans 15 amino acids. For the CDR3, the DNA is TGTGCCAGCCCAGCGGGTGAGGGGGCCACAGATACGCAGTATTTT. Its translation is CASPAGEGATDTQYF.

V usage is TRBV5-4 and J usage is TRBJ1-2, with D tentatively TRBD1 (5 bases). CDR3 length: 12 amino acids. Trimming removed 2 bases from V and 7 bases from J, with 9 bases in between. The germline gives CDR1 SGHNT, CDR2 YYREEE (reference sequence). CDR3 coding DNA: TGTGCCAGCAGCTTCGGGGCGGCTGGCTACACCTTC. This encodes CASSFGAAGYTF.

V usage is TRBV19 and J usage is TRBJ1-4; D perhaps matches TRBD1 (6 bases). The germline V gene has CDR1 LNHDA and CDR2 SQIVND (reference sequence). The CDR3 spans 12 residues. Trimming shortened V by 2 bases and J by 13 bases, and 11 bases separated the two germline ends. The CDR3 bases are TGTGCCAGTAGTATACCGGGACAAAGACTGTTTTTT. It specifies CASSIPGQRLFF.

This chain links TRBV27 with TRBJ2-1; D is undetermined. The germline CDR1 and CDR2 sequences are MNHEY and SMNVEV (reference sequence). V was shortened by 7 bases and J by 5 bases, with 9 bases between the two germline ends. The CDR3 covers 12 residues. The CDR3 region is CASTSGNNEQFF. Here the CDR3 DNA reads TGTGCCAGCACCTCAGGAAACAATGAGCAGTTCTTC.

This clone was counted once. The chain couples TRBV30 to TRBJ2-2, with D unresolved. Trimming cost V 2 bases and J 1 base, with 8 bases left between them. Germline values: CDR1 GTSNPN, CDR2 SVGIG (reference sequence). This CDR3 spans 14 amino acids. CDR3 sequence: CAWSLAGNTGELFF. CDR3 DNA: TGTGCCTGGAGTCTGGCAGGGAACACCGGGGAGCTGTTTTTT.

A word on this clone: Other DNA sequences within the sample encode an identical CDR3. V usage is TRBV6-5 and J usage is TRBJ2-1, with D unresolved. The CDR3 has 11 residues. The germline gives CDR1 MNHEY, CDR2 SVGAGI. The V end lost 4 bases, the J end lost 7 bases, and 5 bases lay between the germline ends. CDR3 loop: CASSSGNEQFF. In DNA, the CDR3 is TGTGCCAGCAGTTCGGGTAATGAGCAGTTCTTC.

The chain has TRBV7-9 and TRBJ2-7; D call uncertain. Trimming took 5 bases from V and 4 from J, leaving 9 bases between them. Germline-derived CDR1 and CDR2 are SEHNR and FQNEAQ (reference sequence). This CDR3 contains 12 residues. CDR3 coding DNA: TGTGCCAGCAGCCCTTTCATGTACGAGCAGTACTTC. This translates into CASSPFMYEQYF.

This chain links TRBV4-3 with TRBJ1-6; unclear D gene. The CDR3 is 15 amino acids. Trimming pared 4 bases from V and 5 bases from J, leaving 12 bases between. Germline V gene data show CDR1 as LGHNA and CDR2 as YSLEER. DNA for the CDR3: TGCGCCAGCAGCCCTCGAGACGCGGATAATTCACCCCTCCACTTT. Residues: CASSPRDADNSPLHF.

The chain uses TRBV6-5 and TRBJ2-7, with 11 positions matching TRBD1. The CDR3 loop spans 15 amino acids. The V gene end was trimmed by 3 bases and the J gene end by 2 bases; junction bases not matched to a gene: 3. Germline-derived CDR1 and CDR2 are MNHEY and SVGAGI. CDR3 DNA: TGTGCCAGCAGTTATGGACAGGGGGCTACCTACGAGCAGTACTTC. This translates into CASSYGQGATYEQYF.

The CDR3 DNA is TGTGCCAGCAGCGAATCCCTAGGGGTTACTGAAGCTTTCTTT. Amino acid sequence: CASSESLGVTEAFF. The J gene is TRBJ1-1, the V gene TRBV7-9, with D possibly being TRBD1 (5 bases). The germline V and J ends were trimmed by 5 bases and 5 bases, with 15 bases remaining between them. This CDR3 is built from 14 residues. Per the germline V gene, CDR1 is SEHNR and CDR2 is FQNEAQ (reference sequence). Full variable domain (outside the CDR3, taken from reference TRBV7-9 and TRBJ1-1): DTGVSQNPRHKITKRGQNVTFRCDPISEHNRLYWYRQTLGQGPEFLTYFQNEAQLEKSRLLSDRFSAERPKGSFSTLEIQRTEQGDSAMYLCASSESLGVTEAFFGQGTRLTVV.

The rearrangement uses TRBV18 and TRBJ2-1, with TRBD1 as a possible D gene (6 bases). The CDR3 consists of 16 residues. Germline loops: CDR1 KGHSH, CDR2 LQKENI. The ends were cut back, 1 base at V and 4 bases at J, with 14 bases in the middle. CDR3 nucleotide sequence: TGTGCCAGCTCACCACGACAGGAAGCCCTATACAATGAGCAGTTCTTC. It translates to CASSPRQEALYNEQFF.

This clone occurred once. This chain uses TRBV7-9 with TRBJ1-6; D unclear. In germline, CDR1 is SEHNR, CDR2 FQNEAQ (reference sequence). V was cut by 5 bases and J by 3 bases, with 5 bases left in between. The CDR3 has 13 residues. This chain's CDR3 is CASSPDYNSPLHF. CDR3 coding DNA: TGTGCCAGCAGCCCAGACTATAATTCACCCCTCCACTTT. The whole variable domain, remainder taken from reference TRBV7-9 and TRBJ1-6, is DTGVSQNPRHKITKRGQNVTFRCDPISEHNRLYWYRQTLGQGPEFLTYFQNEAQLEKSRLLSDRFSAERPKGSFSTLEIQRTEQGDSAMYLCASSPDYNSPLHFGNGTRLTVT.